This note documents a single T cell receptor (beta chain) sequence. This specimen belongs to a study of T cell changes during pregnancy in multiple sclerosis. Assay used: immunoSEQ multiplex PCR; TCRdb lists only in-frame clones, some missing. Of approximately 130,000 clones listed, 80% to 95% are singletons. This receptor was taken from a female donor with multiple sclerosis, enrolled in a pregnancy study. The sample in question was peripheral blood, obtained before pregnancy.

The DNA for the CDR3 is TGTGCCAGCAGTTTTGGCGGTAGCAATCAGCCCCAGCATTTT. Its translation: CASSFGGSNQPQHF. The chain uses TRBV28 and TRBJ1-5; D is unclear. This CDR3 region has 14 residues. Trimming removed 3 bases from V and 0 bases from J, with 6 bases in between. The V gene's germline CDR1 is MDHEN and CDR2 SYDVKM.